This T cell receptor (beta chain) emerged from a study of T cell responses to AZD1222 COVID-19 vaccine. Profiling relied on immunoSEQ multiplex PCR, and the TCRdb table lists in-frame clones only, not all of them. The repertoire has fewer than 120,000 clones, less than 90% of them found once; the top ten carry roughly 1.6%. V was trimmed by 4 bases and J by 6 bases, leaving 15 bases between them. Germline V gene data show CDR1 as SQVTM and CDR2 as ANQGSEA. This CDR3 contains 13 residues. The rearrangement uses TRBV29-1 and TRBJ1-2; D possibly corresponds to TRBD1 (5 bases). The source of this sequence is an adult in good health. The sequencing here drew on peripheral blood, taken on day 0 of AZD1222 vaccination. The CDR3 reads CSVGDVGYDGYTF. The CDR3 bases are TGCAGCGTTGGGGACGTCGGCTACGATGGCTACACCTTC.